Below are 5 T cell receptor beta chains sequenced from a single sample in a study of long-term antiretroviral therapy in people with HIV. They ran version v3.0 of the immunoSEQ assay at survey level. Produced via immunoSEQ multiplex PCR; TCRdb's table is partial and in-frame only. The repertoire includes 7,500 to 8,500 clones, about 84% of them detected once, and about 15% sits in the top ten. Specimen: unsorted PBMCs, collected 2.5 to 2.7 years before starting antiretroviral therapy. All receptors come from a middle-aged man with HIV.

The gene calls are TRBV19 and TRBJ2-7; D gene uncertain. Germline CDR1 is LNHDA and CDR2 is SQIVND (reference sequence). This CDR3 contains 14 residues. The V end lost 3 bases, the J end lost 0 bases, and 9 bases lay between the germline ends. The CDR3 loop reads CASSMRLSSYEQYF. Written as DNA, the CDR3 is TGTGCCAGTAGTATGAGGCTCTCCTCCTACGAGCAGTACTTC.

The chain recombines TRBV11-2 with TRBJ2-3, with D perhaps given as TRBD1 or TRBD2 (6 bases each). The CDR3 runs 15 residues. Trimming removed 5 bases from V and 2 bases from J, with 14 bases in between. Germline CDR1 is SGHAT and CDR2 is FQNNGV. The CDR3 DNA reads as TGTGCCAGCAGCCGACTAGGGGGGAACACAGATACGCAGTATTTT. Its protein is CASSRLGGNTDTQYF.

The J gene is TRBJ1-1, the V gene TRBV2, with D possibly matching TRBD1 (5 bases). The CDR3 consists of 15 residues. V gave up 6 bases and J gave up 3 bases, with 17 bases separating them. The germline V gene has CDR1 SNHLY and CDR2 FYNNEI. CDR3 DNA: TGTGCCAGCAGGGTGGGGGGTAGGTTGGACACTGAAGCTTTCTTT. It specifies CASRVGGRLDTEAFF. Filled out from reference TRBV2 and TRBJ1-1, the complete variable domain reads EPEVTQTPSHQVTQMGQEVILRCVPISNHLYFYWYRQILGQKVEFLVSFYNNEISEKSEIFDDQFSVERPDGSNFTLKIRSTKLEDSAMYFCASRVGGRLDTEAFFGQGTRLTVV.

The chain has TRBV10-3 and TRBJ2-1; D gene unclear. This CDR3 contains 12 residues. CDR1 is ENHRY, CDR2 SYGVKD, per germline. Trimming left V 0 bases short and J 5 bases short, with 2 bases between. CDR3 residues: CAISESDNEQFF. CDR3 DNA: TGTGCCATCAGTGAGTCCGACAATGAGCAGTTCTTC.

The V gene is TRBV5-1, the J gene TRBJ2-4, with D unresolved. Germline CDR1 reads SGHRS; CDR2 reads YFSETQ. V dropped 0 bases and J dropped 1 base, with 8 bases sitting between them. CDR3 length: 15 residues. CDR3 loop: CASSLVSMAKNIQYF. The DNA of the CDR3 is TGCGCCAGCAGCTTGGTGTCCATGGCCAAAAACATTCAGTACTTC.